The 8 T cell receptor beta chains reported below all come from one sample, sequenced in a study of T cells expressing NK-cell markers. From its re-call of the 5' RACE reads, TCRdb lists each CDR3 protein once, without DNA. The data show about 460,000 distinct CDR3 sequences, and the top ten clones hold more than 1.4%. Sequencing was carried out using blood T cells: a sorted CD56 or NKG2C T cell subset, CD4+ or CD8+ T cells, or bulk PBMC T cells (not recorded which). The receptors originated from a woman in her forties or fifties in good health.

The chain is built from TRBV5-1 and TRBJ1-4; the TCRdb call, TRBD1, lacks DNA for checking. The V gene's germline CDR1 is SGHRS and CDR2 YFSETQ. CDR3 length equals 16 residues. The CDR3 loop is CASSLSGADLGEKLFF.

The chain employs TRBV12-3 or TRBV12-4 and TRBJ1-1; TCRdb names TRBD1, which stays unverified in the absence of DNA. The CDR3 runs to 14 residues. CDR3 in amino acids: CASSLARGTGKAFF.

The V gene is TRBV20-1, the J gene TRBJ2-2; TCRdb gives TRBD1 as the D gene, but with no DNA this cannot be confirmed. The CDR3 totals 19 residues. Germline V CDR1 and CDR2: DFQATT, SNEGSKA (reference sequence). The CDR3 sequence is CSARDYRAGSKVNTGELFF.

The chain links TRBV12-3 or TRBV12-4 to TRBJ2-1; the D gene TCRdb calls, TRBD1, cannot be checked with no DNA. This CDR3 spans 16 amino acids. The CDR3 sequence: CASSPGRISSYNEQFF.

The chain has TRBV12-3 or TRBV12-4 and TRBJ2-2. The CDR3 extends over 13 amino acids. The CDR3 spells CASSLLHSGELFF.

This chain joins TRBV12-3 or TRBV12-4 and TRBJ1-4; TCRdb names TRBD1, which stays unverified in the absence of DNA. The CDR3 runs to 15 residues. CDR3 amino acids: CASSLFGVGAEKLFF.

The chain combines TRBV5-1 with TRBJ2-2; lacking DNA, the TRBD1 call made by TCRdb goes unchecked. Germline V CDR1 and CDR2: SGHRS, YFSETQ. The CDR3 length is 14 residues. This CDR3 reads CASSLPGAFGELFF.

This chain joins TRBV7-9 and TRBJ1-4. The CDR3 has 14 residues. In germline, CDR1 is SEHNR, CDR2 FQNEAQ (reference sequence). CDR3 in amino acids: CASSPESWFEKLFF.